The subject of this entry is one T cell receptor (beta chain). Per germline, CDR1 SGDLS and CDR2 YYNGEE. The CDR3 is 17 residues long. V was pared by 1 base and J by 0 bases, with 11 bases between. Measured with immunoSEQ multiplex PCR; TCRdb has only the in-frame clones, and not every one. This table has about 50,000 clones, 85% to 95% appearing once. The V and J genes are TRBV9 and TRBJ1-6; TRBD1 is a possible D gene (5 bases). The origin of this receptor is a man aged 35 to 55 with rheumatoid arthritis. Sequencing was carried out using PBMCs. The CDR3 protein is CASSVMGRSSYNSPLHF. The CDR3 DNA reads TGTGCCAGCAGCGTAATGGGACGTAGCTCCTATAATTCACCCCTCCACTTT. Full variable domain (remainder filled in from reference TRBV9 and TRBJ1-6): DSGVTQTPKHLITATGQRVTLRCSPRSGDLSVYWYQQSLDQGLQFLIQYYNGEERAKGNILERFSAQQFPDLHSELNLSSLELGDSALYFCASSVMGRSSYNSPLHFGNGTRLTVT.